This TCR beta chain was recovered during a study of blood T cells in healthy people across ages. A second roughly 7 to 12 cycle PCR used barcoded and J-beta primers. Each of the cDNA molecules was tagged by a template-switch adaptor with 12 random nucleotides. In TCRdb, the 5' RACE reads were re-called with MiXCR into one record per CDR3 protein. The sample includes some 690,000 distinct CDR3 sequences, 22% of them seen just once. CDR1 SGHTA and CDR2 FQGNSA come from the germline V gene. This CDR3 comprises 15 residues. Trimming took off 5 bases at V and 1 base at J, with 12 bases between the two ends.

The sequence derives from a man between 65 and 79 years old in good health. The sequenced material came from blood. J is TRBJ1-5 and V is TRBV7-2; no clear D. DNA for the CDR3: TGTGCCAGCAGCGCGGACGGACGGAGCAATCAGCCCCAGCATTTT. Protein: CASSADGRSNQPQHF.